Listed below are T cell receptor beta chains from one sample, sequenced in a study of regulatory dendritic cells for organ transplantation. Generated by immunoSEQ multiplex PCR, the TCRdb table keeps only in-frame clones and is missing some. Of about 38,000 clones listed, around nine tenths are singletons. Sample: naive CD8+ T cells from blood. The source of these receptors is a human donor in good health. Each CDR3 is given with its conserved first and last residue. The order of the fields is V gene, J gene, clone size, D gene, CDR3 protein, CDR3 DNA. The D gene is left open where the match is weak. Clone size is stated in some rows and not others, as once, few, many or a class when expanded.

TRBV19	TRBJ2-3	-	-	CASSTHLDTVSADTQYF	TGTGCCAGTAGTACCCACCTGGACACTGTCTCGGCAGATACGCAGTATTTT
TRBV6-1	TRBJ2-3	-	-	CASFYPRTATDTQYF	TGTGCCAGCTTCTATCCCCGGACAGCCACAGATACGCAGTATTTT
TRBV2	TRBJ2-3	-	-	CATTGTFTDTQYF	TGTGCCACCACCGGGACATTCACAGATACGCAGTATTTT
TRBV4-3	TRBJ2-2	-	-	CASSRGRTGTGELFF	TGCGCCAGCAGCCGCGGGCGGACCGGCACCGGGGAGCTGTTTTTT
TRBV4-2	TRBJ2-7	-	TRBD2	CASSQLMQTGTSGYEQYF	TGTGCCAGCAGCCAGCTTATGCAGACCGGGACTAGCGGCTACGAGCAGTACTTC
TRBV7-4	TRBJ1-5	once	-	CASSHREECGNQPQHF	TGTGCCAGCAGCCACAGGGAGGAATGTGGCAATCAGCCCCAGCATTTT
TRBV20-1	TRBJ2-1	-	-	CSASHYNEQFF	TGCAGTGCTAGCCATTACAATGAGCAGTTCTTC
TRBV7-9	TRBJ1-6	-	-	CASSPRGSSYNSPLHF	TGTGCCAGCAGCCCTCGGGGGAGCTCCTATAATTCACCCCTCCACTTT
TRBV29-1	TRBJ2-1	once	-	CSVETERYNEQFF	TGCAGCGTTGAAACAGAAAGATACAATGAGCAGTTCTTC
TRBV4-3	TRBJ1-4	-	TRBD1	CASSQVTGTGDEKLFF	TGCGCCAGCAGCCAAGTTACCGGGACAGGGGATGAAAAACTGTTTTTT
TRBV28	TRBJ2-3	-	-	CASSLSSGTIVADTQYF	TGTGCCAGCAGTCTCTCTTCCGGGACAATCGTAGCAGATACGCAGTATTTT
TRBV6-6	TRBJ2-1	-	-	CASSYMFDAENEQFF	TGTGCCAGCAGTTACATGTTCGATGCAGAAAATGAGCAGTTCTTC
TRBV9	TRBJ2-5	-	-	CASSGHWRGGLETQYF	TGTGCCAGCAGCGGCCATTGGAGGGGGGGCCTGGAGACCCAGTACTTC
TRBV11-2	TRBJ1-1	-	-	CASSLGRFTGVGEAFF	TGTGCCAGCAGCTTAGGCCGCTTTACAGGAGTTGGAGAAGCTTTCTTT
TRBV29-1	TRBJ2-2	-	-	CSVEQGIGGELFF	TGCAGCGTTGAACAGGGCATTGGCGGGGAGCTGTTTTTT